Each of the 15 T cell receptor beta chains below was sequenced from the same sample in a study of long-term antiretroviral therapy in people with HIV. A v3.0 immunoSEQ assay was performed at survey level. Profiling relied on immunoSEQ multiplex PCR, and the TCRdb table lists in-frame clones only, not all of them. This table holds approximately 32,000 clones, around 82% found once. The sequencing here drew on unsorted PBMCs, taken 0.4 years before starting antiretroviral therapy. Receptors originate from a man younger than 30 with HIV.

This chain joins TRBV30 and TRBJ1-1; TRBD1 might be the D (5 bases). Trimming took 2 bases from V and 3 from J, leaving 10 bases between them. The CDR3 covers 13 residues. The V gene's germline CDR1 is GTSNPN and CDR2 SVGIG (reference sequence). The CDR3 DNA follows: TGTGCCTGGAGTTTGACAGCCTACACTGAAGCTTTCTTT. Its protein product is CAWSLTAYTEAFF.

The V call is TRBV5-1, the J call TRBJ2-3; maybe TRBD2 (7 bases). V gave up 3 bases and J gave up 3 bases, with 14 bases separating them. Germline V CDR1 and CDR2: SGHRS, YFSETQ. The CDR3 has 15 residues. The CDR3 DNA reads as TGCGCCAGCAGCTGGGGGGGGGCCGGAACAGATACGCAGTATTTT. Residues: CASSWGGAGTDTQYF.

Comments on this clone: Mismatch with germline at one junction end may stem from a read error. The chain uses TRBV7-7 and TRBJ2-1; 10 positions agree with TRBD2. Germline-derived CDR1 and CDR2 are SSHAT and FNYEAQ (reference sequence). The CDR3 runs to 15 residues. CDR3: CASSLAGGRYNEQFF. The CDR3 DNA is TGTGCTAGCAGCTTAGCGGGGGGCCGCTACAATGAGCAGTTCTTC.

The rearrangement links TRBV28 to TRBJ2-3; 7 positions agree with TRBD1. Germline V lookup: CDR1 MDHEN, CDR2 SYDVKM. The V and J ends lost 6 bases and 3 bases, in that order; junction bases with no gene match: 12. The CDR3 extends over 16 amino acids. The CDR3 bases are TGTGCCAGCAGAATCCACAGGGGAAAACGGACAGATACGCAGTATTTT. Translating it yields CASRIHRGKRTDTQYF.

This chain connects TRBV6-6 to TRBJ2-7, with 8 bases lining up with TRBD2. CDR3 length: 15 residues. Trimming cost V 2 bases and J 0 bases; bases outside gene matches: 3. CDR1 is MNHNY, CDR2 SVGAGI, per germline (reference sequence). The DNA of the CDR3 is TGTGCCAGCAGTTACGGAGCGGGAGCCTCCTACGAGCAGTACTTC. Amino acids: CASSYGAGASYEQYF.

V is TRBV19 and J is TRBJ1-4, with 8 bases that match TRBD1. Germline-derived CDR1 and CDR2 are LNHDA and SQIVND (reference sequence). The CDR3 covers 14 residues. The V and J ends lost 6 bases and 8 bases, in that order; junction bases with no gene match: 8. In DNA, the CDR3 is TGTGCCAGTAGGGACCGGGACAGGAGGGAAAAACTGTTTTTT. It encodes CASRDRDRREKLFF.

In nucleotides, the CDR3 is TGTGCCAGCAGCTTGGGCCGGGGTAGTGGGATTAAGAGCTCCTACGAGCAGTACTTC. Its translation: CASSLGRGSGIKSSYEQYF. The chain recombines TRBV5-4 with TRBJ2-7; perhaps TRBD2 as D (5 bases). Germline V CDR1 and CDR2: SGHNT, YYREEE (reference sequence). The CDR3 runs 19 residues. The V gene lost 0 bases and the J gene lost 0 bases, with 22 bases spanning the gap.

The genes are TRBV7-3 and TRBJ2-1; TRBD2 matches at 8 bases. The CDR3 runs to 15 residues. V trimming: 3 bases; J trimming: 0 bases; junction bases outside the gene matches: 1. Germline values: CDR1 SGHTA, CDR2 FQGTGA. CDR3: CASSFGGASYNEQFF. The CDR3 bases are TGTGCCAGCAGCTTCGGGGGGGCCTCCTACAATGAGCAGTTCTTC. The variable domain in full, with the rest retrieved from reference TRBV7-3 and TRBJ2-1, is GAGVSQTPSNKVTEKGKYVELRCDPISGHTALYWYRQSLGQGPEFLIYFQGTGAADDSGLPNDRFFAVRPEGSVSTLKIQRTERGDSAVYLCASSFGGASYNEQFFGPGTRLTVL.

Only a few counts were recorded for this clone. The gene calls are TRBV25-1 and TRBJ1-4; D is possibly TRBD1 (6 bases). Germline V lookup: CDR1 MGHDK, CDR2 SYGVNS. The CDR3 is 17 amino acids. V was shortened by 6 bases and J by 4 bases, with 21 bases between the two germline ends. CDR3: CASSEMAGGTLNEKLFF. The DNA of the CDR3 is TGTGCCAGCAGCGAAATGGCCGGGGGGACACTTAATGAAAAACTGTTTTTT.

The rearrangement links TRBV28 to TRBJ2-7, with 9 nucleotides matching TRBD1. With V trimmed by 6 bases and J by 5 bases, 8 bases remained unmatched. This CDR3 has 14 residues. Per the germline V gene, CDR1 is MDHEN and CDR2 is SYDVKM. The CDR3 spells CASSSGTGMNEQYF. DNA for the CDR3: TGTGCCAGCAGCTCCGGGACAGGGATGAACGAGCAGTACTTC. Full variable domain (remainder filled in from reference TRBV28 and TRBJ2-7): DVKVTQSSRYLVKRTGEKVFLECVQDMDHENMFWYRQDPGLGLRLIYFSYDVKMKEKGDIPEGYSVSREKKERFSLILESASTNQTSMYLCASSSGTGMNEQYFGPGTRLTVT.

The chain uses TRBV27 and TRBJ2-1; D remains unclear. Trimming cost V 2 bases and J 4 bases, with 12 bases left between them. Per germline, CDR1 MNHEY and CDR2 SMNVEV (reference sequence). CDR3 length equals 15 residues. CDR3 sequence: CASSLTRLEYNEQFF. The CDR3 DNA is TGTGCCAGCAGTTTAACCAGGCTTGAATACAATGAGCAGTTCTTC.

The rearrangement links TRBV28 to TRBJ2-3; 9 bases are shared with TRBD2. The CDR3 runs 16 residues. Germline V gives CDR1 MDHEN, CDR2 SYDVKM. Trimming removed 2 bases from V and 1 base from J; junction bases left unmatched: 4. Written as DNA, the CDR3 is TGTGCCAGCAGTTTAGTAGCGGGAGCACGCACAGATACGCAGTATTTT. This encodes CASSLVAGARTDTQYF.

The chain employs TRBV5-1 and TRBJ2-2, with unresolved D. Trimming left V 2 bases short and J 1 base short, with 3 bases between. The CDR3 has 13 amino acids. CDR1 and CDR2 (germline): SGHRS, YFSETQ. CDR3 DNA: TGCGCCAGCAGCTTCCGGAACACCGGGGAGCTGTTTTTT. It codes for CASSFRNTGELFF.

The chain uses TRBV27 and TRBJ2-6, with D perhaps given as TRBD1 or TRBD2 (6 bases each). Germline V gene sequence: CDR1 MNHEY, CDR2 SMNVEV (reference sequence). The CDR3 spans 16 residues. The V end lost 6 bases, the J end lost 0 bases, and 12 bases lay between the germline ends. The CDR3 is CASSLRGVSGANVLTF. CDR3 DNA sequence: TGTGCCAGCAGCTTGAGGGGGGTCTCTGGGGCCAACGTCCTGACTTTC.

The genes are TRBV7-6 and TRBJ2-2, with 10 nucleotides matching TRBD2. The CDR3 is made up of 20 amino acids. V shed 1 base, J shed 4 bases, and the junction held 15 bases outside the gene matches. CDR1 is SGHVS, CDR2 FNYEAQ, per germline. CDR3 nucleotide sequence: TGTGCCAGCAGCTTAGGGGTTTCTTGGTCTAGCGGGAGTGTCACCGGGGAGCTGTTTTTT. Translation: CASSLGVSWSSGSVTGELFF.